Described below is a single T cell receptor (beta chain) sequence and its context. The entry originates in a study of blood T cell repertoires in COVID-19. On the study more broadly: T cells, B-cell-depleted T cells, or PBMCs supplied cDNA or gDNA.

Original data processing: Scientists estimated how many nucleated cells there were by amplifying reference gene primers. Data came from immunoSEQ multiplex PCR; TCRdb stores just in-frame clones and leaves some out. V, J and clone size reflect that table, while D and trimming were determined from the DNA. The table includes around 240,000 clones, roughly nine tenths detected once. Everyone who took part was about 18 to 90 years old, and they came from some 23 US areas. Cohorts were assigned according to the clinical history that participants reported. Germline CDR1 reads SNHLY; CDR2 reads FYNNEI. V gave up 10 bases and J gave up 5 bases; unmatched junction bases: 9. This CDR3 spans 13 amino acids.

V and J are TRBV2 and TRBJ1-2; 8 bases map to TRBD1. This sequence originates from a human donor in a cohort exposed to, infected with or recovered from COVID-19 (not recorded which). The donor label of this sample is uncertain. The sample comprised PBMCs or T cells enriched from blood (not recorded which). The CDR3 loop is CATRMDREYGYTF. In DNA form, the CDR3 reads TGTGCCACCAGAATGGACAGGGAGTATGGCTACACCTTC. The complete variable domain, with remaining parts taken from reference TRBV2 and TRBJ1-2, reads EPEVTQTPSHQVTQMGQEVILRCVPISNHLYFYWYRQILGQKVEFLVSFYNNEISEKSEIFDDQFSVERPDGSNFTLKIRSTKLEDSAMYFCATRMDREYGYTFGSGTRLTVV.